Listed here is a single TCR beta chain. No antigen is known for it. 13 Jbeta primers and 60 Vbeta primers were used for the PCR. Using immunoSEQ multiplex PCR, the repertoire was profiled, and TCRdb retains in-frame clones only, with some absent. Of 95,000 to 150,000 clones listed, around 80% are singletons. The sample originates from a study of cytomegalovirus exposure and HLA in healthy donors. Study results and limitations: Most TCR sequences were rare, but some public TCRs occurred in many donors. It was reported in a later analysis that an Asian-associated ancestry cluster showed fewer N-insertions than the approximately 670-donor mean.

Germline CDR1 SQVTM, CDR2 ANQGSEA. The CDR3 spans 13 residues. Trimming removed 7 bases from V and 8 bases from J; junction bases left unmatched: 12. The rearrangement uses TRBV29-1 and TRBJ1-2; 8 nucleotides agree with TRBD1. The receptor was isolated from a female donor in good health and CMV-seropositive. Sequenced: PBMCs. The DNA of the CDR3 is TGCAGCGCTGGGGGTCCAGGGGGCTGGGGCTACACCTTC. This encodes CSAGGPGGWGYTF.